The next 27 T cell receptor beta chains were all read from a single sample in a study of T cell responses to AZD1222 COVID-19 vaccine. Generated by immunoSEQ multiplex PCR, the TCRdb table keeps only in-frame clones and is missing some. The sample consists of 100,000 or so clones, about 83% of them appearing once. This specimen consisted of peripheral blood, obtained on day 0 of AZD1222 vaccination. Receptor source: an adult in good health.

V is TRBV28 and J is TRBJ1-2; TRBD1 might be the D (5 bases). The CDR3 loop spans 12 amino acids. Trimming stripped 6 bases from V and 4 bases from J, with 9 bases between. Germline CDR1 MDHEN, CDR2 SYDVKM. This chain's CDR3 is CASRAGTYGYTF. CDR3 bases: TGTGCCAGCAGGGCCGGGACCTATGGCTACACCTTC.

In this sample, this clone turned up once. The CDR3 is CATSDFGNTIYF. In nucleotides, the CDR3 is TGTGCCACCAGTGATTTTGGAAACACCATATATTTT. V and J are TRBV24-1 and TRBJ1-3; D unresolved. The CDR3 consists of 12 residues. V lost 1 base, J lost 3 bases, and 0 bases lay in between. Germline-derived CDR1 and CDR2 are KGHDR and SFDVKD.

The V gene is TRBV7-2, the J gene TRBJ1-2; D is undetermined. With 4 bases removed from V and 8 bases from J, the gap between germline ends came to 8 bases. The CDR3 extends over 11 amino acids. Germline CDR1 and CDR2: SGHTA and FQGNSA. The CDR3 DNA reads as TGTGCCAGCAGCTCCACGGAGGGCTACACCTTC. It encodes CASSSTEGYTF.

The CDR3 bases are TGCGCCAGCAGCCAGGACCCGGGACAGGGGGCAAATGCTGGAAACACCATATATTTT. Its protein is CASSQDPGQGANAGNTIYF. The V gene is TRBV4-1, the J gene TRBJ1-3; 12 nucleotides line up with TRBD1. In germline, CDR1 is MGHRA, CDR2 YSYEKL. The trim removed 3 bases at V and 2 bases at J, leaving 11 bases unmatched. The CDR3 is 19 residues long.

The chain employs TRBV18 and TRBJ1-1, with D unresolved. The germline gives CDR1 KGHSH, CDR2 LQKENI. CDR3 length: 14 amino acids. The V end was cut by 2 bases, the J end by 2 bases, with 9 bases between. CDR3 nucleotides: TGTGCCAGCTCACCATTCGAAGTTAACACTGAAGCTTTCTTT. Protein product: CASSPFEVNTEAFF.

The V gene is TRBV7-9, the J gene TRBJ1-2; tentative D call: TRBD1 (6 bases). V lost 4 bases, J lost 1 base, and 19 bases lay in between. This CDR3 comprises 17 residues. The germline CDR1 and CDR2 sequences are SEHNR and FQNEAQ (reference sequence). CDR3 bases: TGTGCCAGCAGCTCAAAAGGGGGACATCGATTTAACTATGGCTACACCTTC. Translation: CASSSKGGHRFNYGYTF.

This sequence joins TRBV7-2 and TRBJ2-7, with TRBD1 matching 8 bases. Trimming removed 5 bases from V and 0 bases from J; junction bases left unmatched: 12. Germline V lookup: CDR1 SGHTA, CDR2 FQGNSA. The length of the CDR3 is 17 residues. Written as DNA, the CDR3 is TGTGCCAGCAGCCCCGGACAGGGCAATCCCCGCTCCTACGAGCAGTACTTC. This encodes CASSPGQGNPRSYEQYF. The full variable domain, with the rest looked up from reference TRBV7-2 and TRBJ2-7, is GAGVSQSPSNKVTEKGKDVELRCDPISGHTALYWYRQSLGQGLEFLIYFQGNSAPDKSGLPSDRFSAERTGGSVSTLTIQRTQQEDSAVYLCASSPGQGNPRSYEQYFGPGTRLTVT.

The rearrangement joins TRBV5-1 to TRBJ1-1; D uncertain. Germline V gives CDR1 SGHRS, CDR2 YFSETQ. The CDR3 runs 15 residues. Trimming removed 0 bases from V and 7 bases from J, with 16 bases in between. As DNA, the CDR3 is TGCGCCAGCAGCTTGGAAATAGGGCAGACCGATGAAGCTTTCTTT. Translated: CASSLEIGQTDEAFF.

The V call is TRBV14, the J call TRBJ1-3; a weak D match, TRBD1 (6 bases). The CDR3 sequence is 18 residues long. Trimming removed 6 bases from V and 0 bases from J, with 21 bases in between. Germline loops: CDR1 SGHDN, CDR2 FVKESK. CDR3 bases: TGTGCCAGCAGAGCCACCTCGGGGACACGTCTCTCTGGAAACACCATATATTTT. It translates to CASRATSGTRLSGNTIYF.

This chain links TRBV6-5 with TRBJ1-1; 7 bases match TRBD1. The CDR3 has 14 amino acids. Unmatched junction bases numbered 2, after V lost 0 bases and J lost 4 bases. The germline V gene has CDR1 MNHEY and CDR2 SVGAGI. This chain's CDR3 is CASSYSTGFTEAFF. CDR3 in DNA: TGTGCCAGCAGTTACTCGACAGGGTTCACTGAAGCTTTCTTT.

V gene TRBV3-1 (or the pseudogene TRBV3-2) combines with J gene TRBJ2-1; no reliable D call. Trimming stripped 4 bases from V and 0 bases from J, with 10 bases between. Germline CDR1 reads LGHDT; CDR2 reads YNNKEL (reference sequence). The CDR3 contains 15 residues. CDR3 bases: TGTGCCAGCAGCCCTACACGCGACTCCTACAATGAGCAGTTCTTC. It specifies CASSPTRDSYNEQFF.

The chain combines TRBV5-1 with TRBJ2-6; no firm D call. The CDR3 is 17 amino acids. Germline V CDR1 and CDR2: SGHRS, YFSETQ. V dropped 0 bases and J dropped 0 bases, with 10 bases sitting between them. CDR3 in DNA: TGCGCCAGCAGCTTGGAGGGCTGGCTCTCTGGGGCCAACGTCCTGACTTTC. Translating gives CASSLEGWLSGANVLTF.

A remark on this clone: The germline gene is not matched at one end of the junction; a read error may be the cause. The chain carries TRBV11-3 and TRBJ2-1; a possible D gene is TRBD1 (5 bases). The CDR3 is 14 residues long. Germline loops: CDR1 SGHNT, CDR2 YENEEA. CDR3 DNA: TGTGCAAGCAGCTTCGTGGGGCGCCCCAATGAGCAGTTCTTC. The encoded protein is CASSFVGRPNEQFF.

The rearrangement joins TRBV6-5 to TRBJ2-3; weak D call: TRBD2 (6 bases). Germline values: CDR1 MNHEY, CDR2 SVGAGI. V was clipped by 0 bases and J by 2 bases, with 9 bases between them. This CDR3 is 15 amino acids long. DNA for the CDR3: TGTGCCAGCAGTTACTCGGGACTTAACACAGATACGCAGTATTTT. Its protein product is CASSYSGLNTDTQYF.

This chain uses TRBV2 with TRBJ2-6, with D unclear. V lost 8 bases to trimming and J lost 4 bases, with 6 bases between them. Germline lookup yields CDR1 SNHLY and CDR2 FYNNEI. The CDR3 is made up of 12 amino acids. The CDR3: CASRGGANVLTF. CDR3 coding DNA: TGTGCCAGCCGTGGGGGGGCCAACGTCCTGACTTTC.

V gene TRBV5-1 combines with J gene TRBJ1-2; 9 bases are shared with TRBD1. CDR1 is SGHRS and CDR2 is YFSETQ in the germline V gene. V was clipped by 3 bases and J by 8 bases; unmatched bases: 5. This CDR3 comprises 13 residues. CDR3 bases: TGCGCCAGCAGCTGGGACAGGGTGAGGGGCTACACCTTC. Translated, it gives CASSWDRVRGYTF.

The chain uses TRBV7-2 and TRBJ2-7; 9 positions agree with TRBD2. The length of the CDR3 is 15 residues. Germline V gene sequence: CDR1 SGHTA, CDR2 FQGNSA. The trim removed 0 bases at V and 7 bases at J, leaving 7 bases unmatched. Here the CDR3 reads CASSLAPSGTGEQYF. CDR3 coding DNA: TGTGCCAGCAGCTTAGCCCCTAGCGGGACGGGGGAGCAGTACTTC.

Note on this clone: Other nucleotide sequences from this sample produce the same CDR3. The gene calls are TRBV7-9 and TRBJ1-2; D remains ambiguous. CDR1 SEHNR and CDR2 FQNEAQ come from the germline V gene (reference sequence). V was shortened by 2 bases and J by 2 bases, with 9 bases between the two germline ends. The CDR3 is 14 amino acids. CDR3 sequence reads: CASSLRSANYGYTF. CDR3 in DNA: TGTGCCAGCAGCTTAAGGTCAGCAAACTATGGCTACACCTTC.

This clone appeared a single time. The V and J genes are TRBV11-1 and TRBJ1-2; D gene uncertain. Germline V lookup: CDR1 SGHAT, CDR2 FQDESV (reference sequence). This CDR3 is 13 amino acids long. V shed 2 bases and J shed 6 bases, with 10 bases lying between them. The CDR3 DNA reads TGTGCCAGCAGCTTATTCTCGACTGATGGCTACACCTTC. It is translated as CASSLFSTDGYTF.

CDR3 coding DNA: TGTGCCAGCAGCCTTTCCCAGGGAATGAACACTGAAGCTTTCTTT. This codes for CASSLSQGMNTEAFF. The chain employs TRBV3-1 (or the pseudogene TRBV3-2) and TRBJ1-1; tentatively, D is TRBD1 (5 bases). V lost 4 bases, J lost 0 bases, and 12 bases lay in between. The CDR3 has 15 amino acids. The germline gives CDR1 LGHDT, CDR2 YNNKEL (reference sequence).

This clone was seen once. The chain has TRBV5-5 and TRBJ1-3, with 9 bases that match TRBD1. The CDR3 is 14 residues long. V shed 0 bases, J shed 8 bases, and the junction held 3 bases outside the gene matches. Germline V lookup: CDR1 SGHKS, CDR2 YYEKEE (reference sequence). This CDR3 is CASSLEGQGHTIYF. CDR3 nucleotides: TGTGCCAGCAGCTTGGAGGGACAGGGCCACACCATATATTTT.

The V and J genes are TRBV19 and TRBJ1-5; 9 bases line up with TRBD1. Germline V gene data show CDR1 as LNHDA and CDR2 as SQIVND (reference sequence). This CDR3 region has 18 residues. Trimming cost V 5 bases and J 7 bases; bases outside gene matches: 18. This CDR3 is CASSPLPGQGLIGQPQHF. The CDR3 DNA sequence: TGTGCCAGTAGTCCCCTCCCGGGACAGGGACTGATAGGACAGCCCCAGCATTTT.

Here the CDR3 reads CASSPRATNTEAFF. DNA of the CDR3: TGTGCCAGCTCACCACGGGCGACCAACACTGAAGCTTTCTTT. This chain links TRBV18 with TRBJ1-1, with D hard to call. The CDR3 length is 14 residues. Germline loops: CDR1 KGHSH, CDR2 LQKENI. Trimming took 1 base from V and 2 from J, leaving 8 bases between them.

At least ten counts were recorded for this clone. The chain links TRBV11-2 to TRBJ1-1; no clear D gene. CDR1 and CDR2 (germline): SGHAT, FQNNGV. V lost 4 bases to trimming and J lost 5 bases, with 11 bases between them. CDR3 length: 13 amino acids. This chain's CDR3 is CASSSSGSTEAFF. DNA of the CDR3: TGTGCCAGCAGCTCCTCCGGCTCGACTGAAGCTTTCTTT. Full variable domain (missing parts from reference TRBV11-2 and TRBJ1-1): EAGVAQSPRYKIIEKRQSVAFWCNPISGHATLYWYQQILGQGPKLLIQFQNNGVVDDSQLPKDRFSAERLKGVDSTLKIQPAKLEDSAVYLCASSSSGSTEAFFGQGTRLTVV.

This clone is a singleton in its sample. This chain joins TRBV6-1 and TRBJ1-2; D unresolved. Per the germline V gene, CDR1 is MNHNS and CDR2 is SASEGT. Trimming removed 1 base from V and 13 bases from J, with 16 bases in between. The CDR3 has 13 amino acids. In DNA form, the CDR3 reads TGTGCCAGCAGTGAAGTGGCAAGGCGGAAAGTCACCTTC. It specifies CASSEVARRKVTF.

In its sample, this clone was seen once. The rearrangement links TRBV10-3 to TRBJ1-6; 8 nucleotides line up with TRBD1. This CDR3 spans 13 amino acids. The V gene's germline CDR1 is ENHRY and CDR2 SYGVKD. V lost 10 bases to trimming and J lost 5 bases; unmatched junction nucleotides: 4. The CDR3 bases are TGTGCCACCGGGACAGGAGATAATTCACCCCTCCACTTT. It specifies CATGTGDNSPLHF.

J is TRBJ1-1 and V is TRBV7-8, with D maybe TRBD1 (5 bases). Germline assignment: CDR1 SGHVS and CDR2 FQNEAQ. The CDR3 runs to 15 residues. V lost 4 bases and J 4 bases, leaving 16 bases between the germline ends. As DNA, the CDR3 is TGTGCCAGCAGCTATCGATCAGGGAGTGGCACTGAAGCTTTCTTT. Protein product: CASSYRSGSGTEAFF.